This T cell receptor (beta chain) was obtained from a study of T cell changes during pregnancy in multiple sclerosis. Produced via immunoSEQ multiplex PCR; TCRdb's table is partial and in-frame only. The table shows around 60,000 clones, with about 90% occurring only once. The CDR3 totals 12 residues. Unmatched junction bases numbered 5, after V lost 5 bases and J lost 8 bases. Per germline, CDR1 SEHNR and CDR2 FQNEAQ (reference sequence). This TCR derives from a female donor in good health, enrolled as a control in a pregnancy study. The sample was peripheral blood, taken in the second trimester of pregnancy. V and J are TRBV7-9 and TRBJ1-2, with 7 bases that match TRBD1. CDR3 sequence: CASSVTGQGYTF. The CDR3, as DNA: TGTGCCAGCAGCGTGACAGGGCAGGGCTACACCTTC.